This T cell receptor beta chain was retrieved from a study of response to subunit inactivated influenza vaccine. TCRdb re-called the RT-PCR reads with MiXCR, one entry per CDR3 protein. The table shows more than 450,000 distinct CDR3 sequences, with roughly 8.2% occurring only once. The CDR3 runs 14 residues. Germline CDR1 reads SGHTA; CDR2 reads FQGNSA. Deletions cut 5 bases from V and 9 bases from J, with 14 bases between. Source: PBMCs from blood, taken 23 months after vaccination. The sequence was collected from a man between 50 and 69 years old who received an inactivated influenza vaccine. This chain connects TRBV7-2 to TRBJ1-6, with D possibly being TRBD1 (5 bases). CDR3 loop: CASSADSGGSPLHF. The CDR3 bases are TGTGCCAGCAGCGCAGACAGTGGGGGTTCACCCCTCCACTTT.